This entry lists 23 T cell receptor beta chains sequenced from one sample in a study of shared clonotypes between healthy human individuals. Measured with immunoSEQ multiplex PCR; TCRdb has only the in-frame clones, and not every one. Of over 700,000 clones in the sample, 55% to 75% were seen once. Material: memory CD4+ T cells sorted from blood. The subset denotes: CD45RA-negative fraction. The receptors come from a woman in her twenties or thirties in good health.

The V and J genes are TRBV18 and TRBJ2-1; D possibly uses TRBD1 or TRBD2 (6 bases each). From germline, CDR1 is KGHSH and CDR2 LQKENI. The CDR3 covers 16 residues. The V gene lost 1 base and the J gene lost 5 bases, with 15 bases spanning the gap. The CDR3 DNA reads TGTGCCAGCTCACCACGGAGGGACATTAGAGACAATGAGCAGTTCTTC. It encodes CASSPRRDIRDNEQFF.

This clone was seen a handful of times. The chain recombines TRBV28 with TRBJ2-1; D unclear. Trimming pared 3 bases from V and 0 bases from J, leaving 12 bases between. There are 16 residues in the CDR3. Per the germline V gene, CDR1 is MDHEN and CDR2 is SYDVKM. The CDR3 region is CASSFYSRSSYNEQFF. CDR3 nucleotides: TGTGCCAGCAGTTTCTATTCCAGGAGCTCCTACAATGAGCAGTTCTTC.

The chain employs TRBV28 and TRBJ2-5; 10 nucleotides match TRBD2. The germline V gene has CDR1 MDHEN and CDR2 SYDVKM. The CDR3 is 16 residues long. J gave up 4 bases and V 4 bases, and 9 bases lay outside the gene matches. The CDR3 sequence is CASSSPPSGRTETQYF. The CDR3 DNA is TGTGCCAGCAGTTCGCCCCCTAGCGGGAGAACAGAGACCCAGTACTTC.

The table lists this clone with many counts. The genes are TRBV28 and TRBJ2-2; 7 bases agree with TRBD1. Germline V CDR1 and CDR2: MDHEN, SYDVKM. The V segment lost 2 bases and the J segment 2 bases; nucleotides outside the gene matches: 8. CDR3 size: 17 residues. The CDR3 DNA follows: TGTGCCAGCAGTTTACCTCGGGACAGCCAAAACACCGGGGAGCTGTTTTTT. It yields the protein CASSLPRDSQNTGELFF.

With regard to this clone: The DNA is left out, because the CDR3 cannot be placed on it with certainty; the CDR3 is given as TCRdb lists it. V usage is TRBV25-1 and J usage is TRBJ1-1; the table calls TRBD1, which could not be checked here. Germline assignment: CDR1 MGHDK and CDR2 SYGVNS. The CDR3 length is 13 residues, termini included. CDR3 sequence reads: CASSVRWGQGSSF.

Here the CDR3 DNA reads TGCGCCAGCAGTCGGGGCAACAACACTGAAGCTTTCTTT. It yields the protein CASSRGNNTEAFF. The chain combines TRBV23-1 with TRBJ1-1; tentative D call: TRBD1 (5 bases). TRBV23-1 is an ORF, with its function uncertain. The CDR3 is 13 residues long. V was clipped by 4 bases and J by 2 bases, with 8 bases between them.

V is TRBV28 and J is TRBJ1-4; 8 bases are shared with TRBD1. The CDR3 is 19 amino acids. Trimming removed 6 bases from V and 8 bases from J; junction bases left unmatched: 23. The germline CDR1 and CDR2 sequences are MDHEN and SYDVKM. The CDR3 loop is CASRLYGTGSTSVGEKLFF. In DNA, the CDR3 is TGTGCCAGCAGGCTTTACGGGACAGGATCAACCTCGGTGGGAGAAAAACTGTTTTTT.

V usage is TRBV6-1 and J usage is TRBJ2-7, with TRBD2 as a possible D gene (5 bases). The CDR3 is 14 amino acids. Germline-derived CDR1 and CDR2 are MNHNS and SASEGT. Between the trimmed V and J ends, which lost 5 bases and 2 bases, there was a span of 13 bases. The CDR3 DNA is TGTGCCAGCAGTCGACCCTCTAGCCCCTACGAGCAGTACTTC. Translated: CASSRPSSPYEQYF.

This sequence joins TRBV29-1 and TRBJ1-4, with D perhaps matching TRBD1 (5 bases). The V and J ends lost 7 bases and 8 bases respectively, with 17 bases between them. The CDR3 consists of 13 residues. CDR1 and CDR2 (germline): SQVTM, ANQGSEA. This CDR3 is CSGQGALNEKLFF. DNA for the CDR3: TGCAGCGGCCAGGGTGCTTTGAACGAAAAACTGTTTTTT.

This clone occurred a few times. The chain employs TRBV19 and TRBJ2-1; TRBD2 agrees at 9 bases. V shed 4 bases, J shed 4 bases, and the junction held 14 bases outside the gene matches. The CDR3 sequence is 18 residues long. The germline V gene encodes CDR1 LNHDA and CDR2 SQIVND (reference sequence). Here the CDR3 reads CASSTRTSARQPYNEQFF. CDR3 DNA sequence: TGTGCCAGTAGTACCAGGACTAGCGCGAGACAGCCATACAATGAGCAGTTCTTC.

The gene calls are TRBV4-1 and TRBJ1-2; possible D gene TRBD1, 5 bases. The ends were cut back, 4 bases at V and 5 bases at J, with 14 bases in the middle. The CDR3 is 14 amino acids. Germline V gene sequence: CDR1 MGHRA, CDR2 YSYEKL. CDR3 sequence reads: CASSLQDTGYGYTF. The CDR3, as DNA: TGCGCCAGCAGCCTACAGGACACCGGTTATGGCTACACCTTC.

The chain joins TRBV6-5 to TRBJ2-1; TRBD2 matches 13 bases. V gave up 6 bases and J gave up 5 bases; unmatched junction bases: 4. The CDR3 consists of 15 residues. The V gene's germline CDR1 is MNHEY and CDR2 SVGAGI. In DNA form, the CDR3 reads TGTGCCAGCAGCCGAGGACTAGCGGGGGACAATGAGCAGTTCTTC. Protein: CASSRGLAGDNEQFF.

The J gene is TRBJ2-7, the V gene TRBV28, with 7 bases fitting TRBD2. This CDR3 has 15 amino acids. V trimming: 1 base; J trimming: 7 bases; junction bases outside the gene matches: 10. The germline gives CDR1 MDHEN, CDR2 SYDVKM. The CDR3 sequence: CASSLSTGLPLEQYF. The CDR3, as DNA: TGTGCCAGCAGTTTATCCACGGGACTACCTCTGGAGCAGTACTTC.

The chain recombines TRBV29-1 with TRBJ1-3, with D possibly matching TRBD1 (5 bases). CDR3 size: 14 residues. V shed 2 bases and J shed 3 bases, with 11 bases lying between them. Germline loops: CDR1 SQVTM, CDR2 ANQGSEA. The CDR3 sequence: CSVEIGGGGNTIYF. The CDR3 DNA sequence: TGCAGCGTTGAAATCGGGGGTGGTGGAAACACCATATATTTT. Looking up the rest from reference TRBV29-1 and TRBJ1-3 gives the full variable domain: SAVISQKPSRDICQRGTSLTIQCQVDSQVTMMFWYRQQPGQSLTLIATANQGSEATYESGFVIDKFPISRPNLTFSTLTVSNMSPEDSSIYLCSVEIGGGGNTIYFGEGSWLTVV.

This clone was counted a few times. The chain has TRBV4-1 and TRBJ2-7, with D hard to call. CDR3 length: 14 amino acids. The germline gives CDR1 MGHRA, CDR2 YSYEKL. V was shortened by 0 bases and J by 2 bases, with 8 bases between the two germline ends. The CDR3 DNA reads TGCGCCAGCAGCCAAGATGCCCATACCTACGAGCAGTACTTC. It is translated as CASSQDAHTYEQYF.

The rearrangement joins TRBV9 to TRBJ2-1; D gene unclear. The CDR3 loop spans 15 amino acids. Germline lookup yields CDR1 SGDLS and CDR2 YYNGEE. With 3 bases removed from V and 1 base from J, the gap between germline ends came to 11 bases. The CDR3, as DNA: TGTGCCAGCAGCGGAAGTCCCTTATCCTACAATGAGCAGTTCTTC. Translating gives CASSGSPLSYNEQFF.

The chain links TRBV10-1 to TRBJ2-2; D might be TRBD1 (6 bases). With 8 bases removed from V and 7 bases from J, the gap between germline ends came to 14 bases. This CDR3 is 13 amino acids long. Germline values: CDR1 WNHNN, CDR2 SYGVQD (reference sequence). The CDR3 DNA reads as TGCGCCAGCGGAACAGGGTTTGGCGGGGAGCTGTTTTTT. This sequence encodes CASGTGFGGELFF.

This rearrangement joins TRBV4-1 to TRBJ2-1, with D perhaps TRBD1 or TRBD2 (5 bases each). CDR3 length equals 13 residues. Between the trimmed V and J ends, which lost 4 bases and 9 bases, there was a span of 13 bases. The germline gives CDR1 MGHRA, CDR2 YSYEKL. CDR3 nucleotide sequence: TGCGCCAGCAGCCCCCCTCTGGGGACTGAGCAGTTCTTC. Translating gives CASSPPLGTEQFF.

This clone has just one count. The CDR3 here is CASSLAPLGSSYNEQFF. CDR3 sequence (DNA): TGTGCCAGCAGCTTGGCCCCTCTAGGGAGCTCCTACAATGAGCAGTTCTTC. This chain links TRBV11-2 with TRBJ2-1; possibly TRBD2 for D (5 bases). CDR1 and CDR2 from the germline V gene are SGHAT and FQNNGV. This CDR3 has 17 residues. With 3 bases removed from V and 0 bases from J, the gap between germline ends came to 15 bases.

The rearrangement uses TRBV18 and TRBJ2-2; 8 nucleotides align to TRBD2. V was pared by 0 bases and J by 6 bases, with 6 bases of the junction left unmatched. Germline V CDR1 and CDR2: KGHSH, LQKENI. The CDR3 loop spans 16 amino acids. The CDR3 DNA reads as TGTGCCAGCTCACCACCGGGACTAGAGATTTCCGGGGAGCTGTTTTTT. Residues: CASSPPGLEISGELFF.

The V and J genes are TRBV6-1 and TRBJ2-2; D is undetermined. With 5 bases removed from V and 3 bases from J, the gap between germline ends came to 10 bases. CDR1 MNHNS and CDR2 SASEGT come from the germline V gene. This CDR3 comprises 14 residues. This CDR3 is CASSTHEDTGELFF. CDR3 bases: TGTGCCAGCAGTACCCATGAGGACACCGGGGAGCTGTTTTTT.

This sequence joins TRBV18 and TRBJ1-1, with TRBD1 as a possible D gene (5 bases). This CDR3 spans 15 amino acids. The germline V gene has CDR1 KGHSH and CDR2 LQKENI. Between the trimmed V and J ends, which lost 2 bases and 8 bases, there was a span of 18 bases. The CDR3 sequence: CASSPGGIASAEAFF. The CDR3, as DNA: TGTGCCAGCTCACCAGGGGGTATCGCTTCCGCCGAAGCTTTCTTT. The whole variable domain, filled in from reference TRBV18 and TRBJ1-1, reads NAGVMQNPRHLVRRRGQEARLRCSPMKGHSHVYWYRQLPEEGLKFMVYLQKENIIDESGMPKERFSAEFPKEGPSILRIQQVVRGDSAAYFCASSPGGIASAEAFFGQGTRLTVV.

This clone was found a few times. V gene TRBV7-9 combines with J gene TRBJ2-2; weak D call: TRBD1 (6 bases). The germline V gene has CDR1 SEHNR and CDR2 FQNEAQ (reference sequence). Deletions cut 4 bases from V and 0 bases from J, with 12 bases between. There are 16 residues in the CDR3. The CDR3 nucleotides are TGTGCCAGCAGCTCAAGACAGGAAGCGAACACCGGGGAGCTGTTTTTT. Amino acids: CASSSRQEANTGELFF.